This TCR beta chain was sequenced in a study of T cells in Graves' hyperthyroidism and ophthalmopathy. Study-wide results and limits: A model using 13 V-J features told ophthalmopathy apart from stable hyperthyroidism.

V was pared by 3 bases and J by 5 bases, with 14 bases between. CDR1 and CDR2 from the germline V gene are SGHVS and FQNEAQ. The CDR3 has 15 amino acids. This clonotype was counted many times. Antigen unknown. The CDR3 regions of TCR beta were amplified from RNA transcripts. When the TCR CDR3 underwent first-round RT-PCR, the HTBI primer set was used. From the multiplex PCR reads, TCRdb called clonotypes with MiXCR, one entry per CDR3 protein. This table has about 640,000 distinct CDR3 sequences, less than 25% appearing once. Sequencing input: blood. This chain joins TRBV7-8 and TRBJ1-5, with a possible D match to TRBD1 (5 bases). The receptor was derived from a man aged 25 to 40 with Graves' ophthalmopathy. CDR3 in amino acids: CASSFAGTAYQPQHF. The CDR3 DNA reads as TGTGCCAGCAGCTTCGCCGGGACCGCATATCAGCCCCAGCATTTT.